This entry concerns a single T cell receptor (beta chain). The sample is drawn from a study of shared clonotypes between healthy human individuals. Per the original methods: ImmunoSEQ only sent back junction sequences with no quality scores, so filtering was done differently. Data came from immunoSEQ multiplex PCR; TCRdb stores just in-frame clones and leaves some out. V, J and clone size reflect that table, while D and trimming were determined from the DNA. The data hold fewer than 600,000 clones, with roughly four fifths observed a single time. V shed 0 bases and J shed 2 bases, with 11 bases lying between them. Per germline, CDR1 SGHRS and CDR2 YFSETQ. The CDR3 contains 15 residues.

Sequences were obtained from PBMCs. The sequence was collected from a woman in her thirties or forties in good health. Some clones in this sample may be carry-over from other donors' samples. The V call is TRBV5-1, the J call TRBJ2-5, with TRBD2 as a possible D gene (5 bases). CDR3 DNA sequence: TGCGCCAGCAGCTTGGGCGGGCAGGTACAAGAGACCCAGTACTTC. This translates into CASSLGGQVQETQYF.